This T cell receptor (beta chain) came from a study of cytomegalovirus exposure and HLA in healthy donors. This clone occurred once. 13 Jbeta primers and 60 Vbeta primers were used for the PCR. Assay used: immunoSEQ multiplex PCR; TCRdb lists only in-frame clones, some missing. The sample yields 40,000 to 55,000 clones, 72% seen once. Germline values: CDR1 SNHLY, CDR2 FYNNEI. The CDR3 extends over 20 amino acids. The junction had 17 bases not matched to a gene; V was cut back by 3 bases and J by 0 bases. The rearrangement uses TRBV2 and TRBJ1-5, with TRBD1 matching over 7 bases. The sequence was collected from a woman aged 45-65 years in good health and CMV-seronegative. The sequenced material came from PBMCs. The CDR3 loop is CASSDGRGSGTTYSNQPQHF. The CDR3 DNA is TGTGCCAGCAGTGATGGCAGGGGGAGTGGAACCACTTATAGCAATCAGCCCCAGCATTTT.